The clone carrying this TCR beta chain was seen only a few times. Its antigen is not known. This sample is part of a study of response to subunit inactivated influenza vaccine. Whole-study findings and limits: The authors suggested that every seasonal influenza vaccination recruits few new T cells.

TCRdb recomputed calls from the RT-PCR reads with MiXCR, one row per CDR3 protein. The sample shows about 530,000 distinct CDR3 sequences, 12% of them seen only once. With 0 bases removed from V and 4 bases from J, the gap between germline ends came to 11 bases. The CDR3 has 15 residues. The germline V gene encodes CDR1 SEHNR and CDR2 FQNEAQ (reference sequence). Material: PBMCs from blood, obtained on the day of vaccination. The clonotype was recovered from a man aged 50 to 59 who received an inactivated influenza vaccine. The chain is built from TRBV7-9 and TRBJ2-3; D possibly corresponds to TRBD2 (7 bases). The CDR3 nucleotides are TGTGCCAGCAGCTTAGCGGGGGGGCACCCAGATACGCAGTATTTT. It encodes CASSLAGGHPDTQYF.